Listed here are 8 T cell receptor beta chains from one sample, sequenced in a study of shared clonotypes between healthy human individuals (dated by TCRdb to between 2020 and 2021). Library construction relied on the immunoSEQ multiplex PCR assay. TCRdb holds this immuneACCESS table with in-frame rearrangements only. Some clones are missing; in checked studies, unresolved V genes explain under half, and the rest has no known cause. Across this sample there are approximately 530,000 clones, with 90% to 96% seen only once. Under 0.065% of the sample comes from the top ten. The sample was naive CD4+ T cells sorted from blood. The sample's cell subset or site label, decoded: CD45RA+ positively selected. Receptors originate from a woman in her twenties or thirties in good health.

Regarding this clone: Germline is not matched at one junction end, which may reflect a read error. This chain uses TRBV30 with TRBJ2-7, with D possibly called TRBD1 or TRBD2 (6 bases each). Germline V CDR1 and CDR2: GTSNPN, SVGIG (reference sequence). The CDR3 contains 12 residues. CDR3 in DNA: TGTGCCTGGAGCTCCAATGGGGGGCGCGGTCACTTC. The encoded protein is CAWSSNGGRGHF. Full variable domain (remainder filled in from reference TRBV30 and TRBJ2-7): SQTIHQWPATLVQPVGSPLSLECTVEGTSNPNLYWYRQAAGRGLQLLFYSVGIGQISSEVPQNLSASRPQDRQFILSSKKLLLSDSGFYLCAWSSNGGRGHFGPGTRLTVT.

J is TRBJ1-1 and V is TRBV28; a possible D gene is TRBD1 (6 bases). Germline CDR1 and CDR2: MDHEN and SYDVKM. Trimming stripped 3 bases from V and 4 bases from J, with 12 bases between. The CDR3 consists of 14 residues. CDR3 DNA: TGTGCCAGCAGTTTCAGGGGTGGTGGCACTGAAGCTTTCTTT. Translated: CASSFRGGGTEAFF.

The chain couples TRBV5-1 to TRBJ2-2, with 14 bases identical to TRBD2. The CDR3 sequence is 18 residues long. Per the germline V gene, CDR1 is SGHRS and CDR2 is YFSETQ. The J segment lost 7 bases and the V segment lost 4 bases, leaving 12 bases of the junction unmatched. Here the CDR3 reads CASSKGGLAGVLSGELFF. CDR3 in DNA: TGCGCCAGCAGCAAAGGGGGACTAGCGGGAGTTTTGAGCGGGGAGCTGTTTTTT.

The chain combines TRBV27 with TRBJ2-7; D is ambiguous. Trimming stripped 2 bases from V and 6 bases from J, with 11 bases between. The CDR3 length is 13 residues. CDR1 MNHEY and CDR2 SMNVEV come from the germline V gene (reference sequence). The DNA for the CDR3 is TGTGCCAGCAGTTTACTGGGGAACGGCGAGCAGTACTTC. Its protein product is CASSLLGNGEQYF.

V gene TRBV30 combines with J gene TRBJ1-5; D unclear. Deletions cut 0 bases from V and 4 bases from J, with 7 bases between. CDR1 and CDR2 from the germline V gene are GTSNPN and SVGIG (reference sequence). This CDR3 spans 13 amino acids. The CDR3 DNA sequence: TGTGCCTGGAGTGTATTACAGAATCAGCCCCAGCATTTT. It is translated as CAWSVLQNQPQHF.

The chain is built from TRBV19 and TRBJ2-7; D might be TRBD1 (6 bases). The germline V gene encodes CDR1 LNHDA and CDR2 SQIVND (reference sequence). The CDR3 is 14 residues long. V was trimmed by 5 bases and J by 3 bases, leaving 14 bases between them. CDR3 in amino acids: CASSRRTESYEQYF. CDR3 in DNA: TGTGCCAGTAGTCGGAGGACAGAAAGCTACGAGCAGTACTTC.

The chain carries TRBV5-5 and TRBJ2-7; D possibly corresponds to TRBD2 (6 bases). The CDR3 contains 17 residues. Germline V gene sequence: CDR1 SGHKS, CDR2 YYEKEE (reference sequence). Between the trimmed V and J ends, which lost 1 base and 2 bases, there was a span of 19 bases. The CDR3 spells CASSLSPPGGVAYEQYF. CDR3 DNA: TGTGCCAGCAGCTTGAGTCCACCGGGCGGGGTAGCCTACGAGCAGTACTTC.

This chain joins TRBV30 and TRBJ2-1; no firm D call. This CDR3 comprises 11 residues. Per germline, CDR1 GTSNPN and CDR2 SVGIG (reference sequence). The V end lost 0 bases, the J end lost 9 bases, and 6 bases lay between the germline ends. The CDR3 nucleotides read TGTGCCTGGAGTGTACAGAGTGAGCAGTTCTTC. It specifies CAWSVQSEQFF.